A single sample gave rise to the 32 T cell receptor beta chains below, sequenced in a study of human T cells and chemical hapten exposure. Sample time point: pre-sensitization, week 0. The treatment is: therapeutic diphenylcyclopropenone sensitization with weekly scalp DPC. TCRdb used MiXCR to reprocess the RACE reads, holding one entry per CDR3 protein. The table lists fewer than 300,000 distinct CDR3 sequences, roughly 8% of them singletons. The sequences come from whole blood, collected in connection with sensitization to the hapten diphenylcyclopropenone (DPC). The receptors originated from a man younger than 30 with alopecia areata. Some clones in this sample may be carry-over from other donors' samples.

This clonotype was picked up a small number of times. The chain recombines TRBV4-2 with TRBJ1-1; possible D gene TRBD1, 6 bases. The V gene's germline CDR1 is LGHNA and CDR2 YNFKEQ. The CDR3 is 15 residues long. V lost 0 bases and J 0 bases, leaving 8 bases between the germline ends. The CDR3 nucleotides are TGTGCCAGCAGCCAAGATCAGGGGATGAACACTGAAGCTTTCTTT. This encodes CASSQDQGMNTEAFF.

The V and J genes are TRBV13 and TRBJ2-5, with 10 bases identical to TRBD1. With V trimmed by 6 bases and J by 1 base, 8 bases remained unmatched. The CDR3 covers 16 residues. Germline CDR1 reads PRHDT; CDR2 reads FYEKMQ (reference sequence). The CDR3 DNA sequence: TGTGCCAGCAGATCCCGGGACAGGGGAGGCCAAGAGACCCAGTACTTC. Its protein is CASRSRDRGGQETQYF.

This clonotype was seen more than once but under ten times. The chain combines TRBV25-1 with TRBJ2-3, with 7 bases fitting TRBD2. This CDR3 contains 14 residues. V shed 4 bases and J 8 bases; nucleotides not matched to a gene: 9. In germline, CDR1 is MGHDK, CDR2 SYGVNS. The CDR3 nucleotides read TGTGCCAGCAGTGGAACGGGGGGTGGAAGTACGCAGTATTTT. Protein product: CASSGTGGGSTQYF.

This clonotype was counted only a few times. The chain links TRBV5-1 to TRBJ1-1, with D perhaps TRBD1 (6 bases). This CDR3 has 15 residues. Trimming removed 4 bases at V and 1 base at J, with 14 bases between. Germline V gives CDR1 SGHRS, CDR2 YFSETQ. The DNA of the CDR3 is TGCGCCAGCAGCCCCAGGGGAGGGGCGAACACTGAAGCTTTCTTT. It specifies CASSPRGGANTEAFF. The full variable domain, its missing parts supplied by reference TRBV5-1 and TRBJ1-1, is KAGVTQTPRYLIKTRGQQVTLSCSPISGHRSVSWYQQTPGQGLQFLFEYFSETQRNKGNFPGRFSGRQFSNSRSEMNVSTLELGDSALYLCASSPRGGANTEAFFGQGTRLTVV.

This clonotype showed up just a few times. The V call is TRBV7-9, the J call TRBJ2-2; 10 bases fit TRBD2. The CDR3 spans 14 residues. CDR1 and CDR2 (germline): SEHNR, FQNEAQ (reference sequence). The ends lost 5 bases at V and 7 bases at J; junction bases unmatched: 4. The CDR3 nucleotides read TGTGCCAGCAGCACTAGCGGGGTCGTCGGGGAGCTGTTTTTT. Its protein is CASSTSGVVGELFF. The full variable domain, with the rest looked up from reference TRBV7-9 and TRBJ2-2, is DTGVSQNPRHKITKRGQNVTFRCDPISEHNRLYWYRQTLGQGPEFLTYFQNEAQLEKSRLLSDRFSAERPKGSFSTLEIQRTEQGDSAMYLCASSTSGVVGELFFGEGSRLTVL.

This clonotype was seen many times. The rearrangement joins TRBV7-9 to TRBJ2-7, with 12 positions matching TRBD2. V was pared by 3 bases and J by 1 base, with 7 bases of the junction left unmatched. The CDR3 covers 17 residues. Germline assignment: CDR1 SEHNR and CDR2 FQNEAQ (reference sequence). CDR3: CASSLVAGTSGSYEQYF. CDR3 nucleotide sequence: TGTGCCAGCAGCTTGGTAGCCGGGACTAGCGGGTCCTACGAGCAGTACTTC. The variable domain in full, with the rest retrieved from reference TRBV7-9 and TRBJ2-7, is DTGVSQNPRHKITKRGQNVTFRCDPISEHNRLYWYRQTLGQGPEFLTYFQNEAQLEKSRLLSDRFSAERPKGSFSTLEIQRTEQGDSAMYLCASSLVAGTSGSYEQYFGPGTRLTVT.

This chain links TRBV29-1 with TRBJ1-3; possibly TRBD1 for D (5 bases). CDR1 and CDR2 (germline): SQVTM, ANQGSEA. The CDR3 consists of 13 residues. V shed 2 bases and J shed 2 bases, with 7 bases lying between them. The CDR3 DNA follows: TGCAGCGTTGAACTAGGGGCTGGAAACACCATATATTTT. Protein sequence: CSVELGAGNTIYF.

This clonotype was picked up many times. The V and J genes are TRBV20-1 and TRBJ1-5; a possible D gene is TRBD1 (6 bases). V was clipped by 0 bases and J by 2 bases, with 8 bases between them. CDR1 DFQATT and CDR2 SNEGSKA come from the germline V gene (reference sequence). CDR3 size: 14 residues. The DNA of the CDR3 is TGCAGTGCTAGAGAACGACAGGGCAATCAGCCCCAGCATTTT. It yields the protein CSARERQGNQPQHF.

This chain connects TRBV20-1 to TRBJ1-1; 12 bases map to TRBD1. V dropped 5 bases and J dropped 2; count of bases not matched to a gene: 9. CDR1 and CDR2 from the germline V gene are DFQATT and SNEGSKA (reference sequence). The length of the CDR3 is 16 residues. In nucleotides, the CDR3 is TGCAGTGCTCGACCGGGACAGGGGGCGGTAAACACTGAAGCTTTCTTT. Protein product: CSARPGQGAVNTEAFF.

The J gene is TRBJ1-2, the V gene TRBV4-3, with D perhaps TRBD1 (6 bases). CDR3 length: 14 residues. Germline CDR1 and CDR2: LGHNA and YSLEER. Trimming took 3 bases from V and 1 from J, leaving 9 bases between them. The CDR3 bases are TGCGCCAGCAGCCAGATACAGGGTAACTATGGCTACACCTTC. Its translation is CASSQIQGNYGYTF.

This clonotype occurred a few times. The chain combines TRBV7-9 with TRBJ2-1, with unresolved D. The length of the CDR3 is 12 residues. Trimming cost V 5 bases and J 6 bases, with 8 bases left between them. The V gene's germline CDR1 is SEHNR and CDR2 FQNEAQ (reference sequence). The CDR3 reads CASSRYPNEQFF. The CDR3 DNA follows: TGTGCCAGCAGCCGATACCCCAATGAGCAGTTCTTC.

The sample holds a few counts of this clonotype. The rearrangement joins TRBV6-6 to TRBJ2-2; TRBD2 is a possible D gene (5 bases). V was shortened by 6 bases and J by 4 bases, with 12 bases between the two germline ends. Germline lookup yields CDR1 MNHNY and CDR2 SVGAGI (reference sequence). CDR3 length: 14 residues. The CDR3, as DNA: TGTGCCAGCAGCCAACCGGGGTCCACCGGGGAGCTGTTTTTT. Encoded protein: CASSQPGSTGELFF.

The chain has TRBV9 and TRBJ1-1; D call uncertain. Germline assignment: CDR1 SGDLS and CDR2 YYNGEE. This CDR3 region has 13 residues. Trimming pared 1 base from V and 1 base from J, leaving 5 bases between. The DNA for the CDR3 is TGTGCCAGCAGCGTATCACCGAACACTGAAGCTTTCTTT. This translates into CASSVSPNTEAFF.

The J gene is TRBJ2-3, the V gene TRBV7-9, with a possible D match to TRBD1 (5 bases). Germline CDR1 is SEHNR and CDR2 is FQNEAQ (reference sequence). Trimming removed 2 bases at V and 3 bases at J, with 15 bases between. This CDR3 has 16 amino acids. This CDR3 is CASSLFVAGPTDTQYF. The DNA of the CDR3 is TGTGCCAGCAGCTTATTCGTGGCAGGGCCTACAGATACGCAGTATTTT.

The chain links TRBV12-3 or TRBV12-4 to TRBJ1-5; no definite D call. Trimming pared 4 bases from V and 4 bases from J, leaving 14 bases between. The CDR3 is 15 residues long. The CDR3 spells CASSSRAAGNQPQHF. DNA of the CDR3: TGTGCCAGCAGTTCCCGGGCGGCGGGAAATCAGCCCCAGCATTTT.

The chain combines TRBV4-3 with TRBJ1-1, with 7 bases lining up with TRBD1. Germline CDR1 and CDR2: LGHNA and YSLEER. The CDR3 loop spans 15 amino acids. With V trimmed by 3 bases and J by 7 bases, 11 bases remained unmatched. The CDR3 sequence: CASSQASSTGDEAFF. The CDR3 nucleotides read TGCGCCAGCAGCCAGGCGTCGTCCACAGGGGATGAAGCTTTCTTT.

In its sample, this clonotype was seen a few times. The V call is TRBV5-1, the J call TRBJ2-7; D remains unclear. Trimming shortened V by 0 bases and J by 3 bases, and 10 bases separated the two germline ends. The CDR3 consists of 14 residues. The germline V gene has CDR1 SGHRS and CDR2 YFSETQ. The CDR3 coding sequence is TGCGCCAGCAGCTTGGAGGCGGCTGTCTACGAGCAGTACTTC. This encodes CASSLEAAVYEQYF.

V is TRBV20-1 and J is TRBJ1-2, with a possible D match to TRBD1 (5 bases). This CDR3 is 13 amino acids long. The germline V gene encodes CDR1 DFQATT and CDR2 SNEGSKA (reference sequence). Trimming took off 3 bases at V and 7 bases at J, with 15 bases between the two ends. CDR3: CSASEKPGGGYTF. The CDR3 DNA sequence: TGCAGTGCTAGTGAGAAGCCTGGGGGTGGCTACACCTTC.

This clonotype was seen a few times. V usage is TRBV21-1 and J usage is TRBJ2-1; TRBD1, the table's D call, was not compared with the DNA. TRBV21-1 counts as a pseudogene. The CDR3 extends over 14 amino acids. CDR3 coding DNA: TGTGCCAGCAGCACCGACGCCCTGTACAATGAGCAGTTCTTC. This translates into CASSTDALYNEQFF.

This clonotype was seen at least ten times. The chain has TRBV7-9 and TRBJ1-1, with D uncertain. This CDR3 is 15 amino acids long. Trimming removed 5 bases at V and 0 bases at J, with 13 bases between. Germline V gene lookup returns CDR1 SEHNR and CDR2 FQNEAQ (reference sequence). Here the CDR3 DNA reads TGTGCCAGCAGCCCCATCGACCGGATGAACACTGAAGCTTTCTTT. Amino acids: CASSPIDRMNTEAFF.

This clonotype was recorded many times. The rearrangement joins TRBV7-9 to TRBJ1-2; TRBD1 aligns across 9 bases. CDR1 and CDR2 from the germline V gene are SEHNR and FQNEAQ (reference sequence). This CDR3 comprises 14 residues. The V and J ends lost 4 bases and 4 bases, in that order; junction bases with no gene match: 4. The CDR3 sequence is CASSSDRGSYGYTF. CDR3 coding DNA: TGTGCCAGCAGCTCAGACAGGGGGTCCTATGGCTACACCTTC.

On this clonotype: The germline gene is not matched at one end of the junction; a read error may be the cause. The V call is TRBV7-3, the J call TRBJ2-3; D is possibly TRBD1 (6 bases). There are 15 residues in the CDR3. The germline gives CDR1 SGHTA, CDR2 FQGTGA. CDR3 DNA sequence: TGTGCCAGCGGCTTAAGCGGACAGCGCACAGATACGCAGTATTTT. Translation: CASGLSGQRTDTQYF.

There are a few counts of this clonotype. The chain links TRBV10-3 to TRBJ1-3; 9 nucleotides match TRBD1. V lost 6 bases, J lost 6 bases, and 6 bases stayed unmatched. Germline V lookup: CDR1 ENHRY, CDR2 SYGVKD. The CDR3 has 14 amino acids. CDR3 protein: CAISAGQGKNTIYF. The CDR3 coding sequence is TGTGCCATCAGCGCAGGACAGGGGAAAAACACCATATATTTT.

The chain combines TRBV6-5 with TRBJ2-6, with D possibly matching TRBD1 (5 bases). The V gene lost 2 bases and the J gene lost 0 bases, with 11 bases spanning the gap. Germline V gives CDR1 MNHEY, CDR2 SVGAGI. The CDR3 runs to 17 residues. CDR3 DNA sequence: TGTGCCAGCAGTTACGACAGACCAAACTCTGGGGCCAACGTCCTGACTTTC. It yields the protein CASSYDRPNSGANVLTF.

Note on this clonotype: This may come from a read error, since a much larger clone is one base off. The DNA is left out, because the CDR3 cannot be placed on it with certainty; the CDR3 is given as TCRdb lists it. This chain connects TRBV12-3 or TRBV12-4 to TRBJ1-5. Counting both end residues, the CDR3 totals 14 amino acids. Here the CDR3 reads CASSLGRGNLRQHF.

This clonotype was counted many times. The rearrangement joins TRBV29-1 to TRBJ1-1; D might be TRBD1 (5 bases). Germline lookup yields CDR1 SQVTM and CDR2 ANQGSEA. V shed 3 bases and J shed 0 bases, with 17 bases lying between them. CDR3 size: 16 residues. In DNA form, the CDR3 reads TGCAGCGTTGACCCAAGGGACGGCGGATTGAACACTGAAGCTTTCTTT. It yields the protein CSVDPRDGGLNTEAFF.

This chain connects TRBV7-9 to TRBJ2-7; D tentatively reads TRBD1 or TRBD2 (5 bases each). Trimming removed 2 bases at V and 6 bases at J, with 11 bases between. The V gene's germline CDR1 is SEHNR and CDR2 FQNEAQ (reference sequence). The CDR3 length is 13 residues. The CDR3 protein is CASSLRGDREQYV. Here the CDR3 DNA reads TGTGCCAGCAGCTTACGAGGGGATCGCGAGCAGTACGTC.

This clonotype was recorded a few times. J is TRBJ1-1 and V is TRBV7-6, with 7 bases lining up with TRBD1. The germline V gene has CDR1 SGHVS and CDR2 FNYEAQ. The CDR3 covers 14 residues. V was pared by 5 bases and J by 1 base, with 4 bases of the junction left unmatched. CDR3 amino acids: CASSANRGNTEAFF. CDR3 DNA sequence: TGTGCCAGCAGCGCTAACAGGGGGAACACTGAAGCTTTCTTT.

This clonotype has at least ten counts. The chain is built from TRBV28 and TRBJ1-3; D is perhaps TRBD1 (5 bases). Deletions cut 5 bases from V and 0 bases from J, with 17 bases between. This CDR3 comprises 17 residues. The germline V gene has CDR1 MDHEN and CDR2 SYDVKM. The CDR3 is CASSPQPGLLSGNTIYF. DNA of the CDR3: TGTGCCAGCAGTCCTCAACCGGGACTGCTCTCTGGAAACACCATATATTTT.

The chain is built from TRBV29-1 and TRBJ1-5; D uncertain. Germline values: CDR1 SQVTM, CDR2 ANQGSEA. The CDR3 length is 13 residues. The germline V and J ends were trimmed by 2 bases and 7 bases, with 12 bases remaining between them. The CDR3 spells CSVENGMGQPQHF. CDR3 coding DNA: TGCAGCGTTGAAAATGGGATGGGACAGCCCCAGCATTTT.

This clonotype was counted between two and nine times. This chain connects TRBV15 to TRBJ2-5; 8 bases agree with TRBD2. There are 17 residues in the CDR3. Germline-derived CDR1 and CDR2 are LNHNV and YYDKDF (reference sequence). J was trimmed by 5 bases and V by 1 base; bases with no gene match: 12. The CDR3 nucleotides read TGTGCCACCAGCAGAGTATCAGCGGTAGCGGGGATGGAGACCCAGTACTTC. Residues: CATSRVSAVAGMETQYF.

This clonotype was picked up a small number of times. The chain has TRBV12-3 or TRBV12-4 and TRBJ2-2; a weak D match, TRBD1 (6 bases). The germline V and J ends were trimmed by 10 bases and 8 bases, with 11 bases remaining between them. This CDR3 has 11 residues. This CDR3 is CAIRTAGELFF. The CDR3 DNA is TGTGCCATCAGGACAGCTGGGGAGCTGTTTTTT.